This T cell receptor (beta chain) was observed in a study of T cells in Graves' hyperthyroidism and ophthalmopathy. General observations from the study: Blood samples included most of the expanded thyroid clonotypes exceeding 0.001.

Germline loops: CDR1 DFQATT, CDR2 SNEGSKA (reference sequence). Between the trimmed V and J ends, which lost 2 bases and 2 bases, there was a span of 10 bases. The CDR3 extends over 14 amino acids. Worth noting for this clonotype: Its matching antigen is unknown. This may stem from a read error, because a much larger clone lies one nucleotide away.

Amplification targeted TCR beta CDR3 regions from RNA transcripts. HTBI primers drove first-round RT-PCR of the TCR CDR3. TCRdb processed the multiplex PCR reads anew with MiXCR; each CDR3 protein has one entry. The sample has around 500,000 distinct CDR3 sequences, 16% seen once. Fresh peripheral blood, approximately 9.1 ml, was the source of the PBMCs. The chain couples TRBV20-1 to TRBJ2-1; TRBD2 might be the D (6 bases). The sequenced sample was blood. The sequence derives from a woman younger than 45 with Graves' ophthalmopathy. CDR3 region: CSARRGTPYNEQFF. The DNA for the CDR3 is TGCAGTGCTAGACGGGGGACTCCCTACAATGAGCAGTTCTTC.